This T cell receptor (beta chain) was recorded in a study of shared clonotypes between healthy human individuals. The data were produced by immunoSEQ multiplex PCR, yet TCRdb's version contains in-frame clones alone and is incomplete. In the table there are roughly 1.5 million clones, 98% of which are singletons. Each donor was a Caucasian adult residing in Nashville, Tennessee. On this clone: Its antigen remains unidentified.

Whole-study findings and limits: Non-shared clonotypes had lower generation probabilities than those shared by all four donors.

Sample: naive CD4+ T cells sorted from blood. The subset denotes: CD45RA+ positively selected. This TCR was recovered from a man between 25 and 39 years old in good health.

The chain's CDR3 is CASSLGTTGGAGETQYF. The CDR3 DNA sequence: TGCGCCAGCAGCTTGGGAACGACAGGGGGTGCTGGAGAGACCCAGTACTTC. The chain couples TRBV5-1 to TRBJ2-5, with 9 positions matching TRBD1. CDR1 is SGHRS and CDR2 is YFSETQ in the germline V gene. The CDR3 is 17 amino acids. V lost 0 bases to trimming and J lost 4 bases; unmatched junction nucleotides: 10.